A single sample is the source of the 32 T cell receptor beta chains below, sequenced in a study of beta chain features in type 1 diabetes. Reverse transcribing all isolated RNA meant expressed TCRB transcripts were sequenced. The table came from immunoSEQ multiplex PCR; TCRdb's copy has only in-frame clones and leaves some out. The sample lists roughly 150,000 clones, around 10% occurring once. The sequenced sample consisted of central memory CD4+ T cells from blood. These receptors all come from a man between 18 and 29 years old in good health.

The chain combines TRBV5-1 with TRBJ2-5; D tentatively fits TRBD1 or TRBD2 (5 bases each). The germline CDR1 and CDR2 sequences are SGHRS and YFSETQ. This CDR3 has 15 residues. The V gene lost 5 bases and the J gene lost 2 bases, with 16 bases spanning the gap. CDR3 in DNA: TGCGCCAGCAGATCCGGGACGGCGGCACAAGAGACCCAGTACTTC. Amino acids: CASRSGTAAQETQYF. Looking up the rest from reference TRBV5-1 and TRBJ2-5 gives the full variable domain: KAGVTQTPRYLIKTRGQQVTLSCSPISGHRSVSWYQQTPGQGLQFLFEYFSETQRNKGNFPGRFSGRQFSNSRSEMNVSTLELGDSALYLCASRSGTAAQETQYFGPGTRLLVL.

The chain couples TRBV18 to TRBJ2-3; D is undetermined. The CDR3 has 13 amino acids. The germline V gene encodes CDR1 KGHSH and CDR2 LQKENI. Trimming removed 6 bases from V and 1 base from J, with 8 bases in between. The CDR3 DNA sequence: TGTGCCAGCTCGTCACCAGGCACAGATACGCAGTATTTT. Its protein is CASSSPGTDTQYF. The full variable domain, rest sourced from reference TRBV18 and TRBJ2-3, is NAGVMQNPRHLVRRRGQEARLRCSPMKGHSHVYWYRQLPEEGLKFMVYLQKENIIDESGMPKERFSAEFPKEGPSILRIQQVVRGDSAAYFCASSSPGTDTQYFGPGTRLTVL.

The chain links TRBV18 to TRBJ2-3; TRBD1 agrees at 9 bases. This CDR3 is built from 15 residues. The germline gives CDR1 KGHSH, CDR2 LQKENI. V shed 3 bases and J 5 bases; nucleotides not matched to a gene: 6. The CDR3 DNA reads TGTGCCAGCTCACCCCTGAGGGGACAGGGAGATACGCAGTATTTT. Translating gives CASSPLRGQGDTQYF.

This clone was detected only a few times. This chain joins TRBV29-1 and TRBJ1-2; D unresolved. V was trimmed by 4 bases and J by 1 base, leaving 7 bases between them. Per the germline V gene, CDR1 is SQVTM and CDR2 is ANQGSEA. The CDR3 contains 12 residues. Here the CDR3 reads CSVARSNYGYTF. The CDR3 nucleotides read TGCAGCGTTGCCAGGAGTAACTATGGCTACACCTTC.

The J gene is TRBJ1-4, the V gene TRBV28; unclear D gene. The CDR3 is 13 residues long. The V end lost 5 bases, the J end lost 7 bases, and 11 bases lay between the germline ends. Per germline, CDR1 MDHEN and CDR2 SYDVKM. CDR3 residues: CASSEGHREKLFF. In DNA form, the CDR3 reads TGTGCCAGCAGTGAGGGCCATCGTGAAAAACTGTTTTTT.

Written as DNA, the CDR3 is TGCAGCTTATGGACTAGCGGGGGCCCCTACAATGAGCAGTTCTTC. Protein product: CSLWTSGGPYNEQFF. The gene calls are TRBV29-1 and TRBJ2-1; 13 nucleotides agree with TRBD2. The CDR3 contains 15 residues. The J segment lost 2 bases and the V segment lost 8 bases, leaving 6 bases of the junction unmatched. Germline values: CDR1 SQVTM, CDR2 ANQGSEA.

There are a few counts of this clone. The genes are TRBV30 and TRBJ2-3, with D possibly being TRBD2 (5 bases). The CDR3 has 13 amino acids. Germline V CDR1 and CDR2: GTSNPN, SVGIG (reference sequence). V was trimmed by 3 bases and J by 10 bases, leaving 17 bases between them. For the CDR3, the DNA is TGTGCCTGGAGCGGGAACGCCCGGGTAGCGCAGTATTTT. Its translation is CAWSGNARVAQYF. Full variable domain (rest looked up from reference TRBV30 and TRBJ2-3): SQTIHQWPATLVQPVGSPLSLECTVEGTSNPNLYWYRQAAGRGLQLLFYSVGIGQISSEVPQNLSASRPQDRQFILSSKKLLLSDSGFYLCAWSGNARVAQYFGPGTRLTVL.

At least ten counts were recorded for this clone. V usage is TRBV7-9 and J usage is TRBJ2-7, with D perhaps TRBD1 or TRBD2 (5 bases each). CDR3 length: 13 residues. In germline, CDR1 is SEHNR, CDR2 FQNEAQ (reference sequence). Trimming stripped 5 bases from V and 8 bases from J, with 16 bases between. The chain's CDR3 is CASSPGTVFKQYF. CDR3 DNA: TGTGCCAGCAGCCCGGGGACGGTCTTCAAGCAGTACTTC.

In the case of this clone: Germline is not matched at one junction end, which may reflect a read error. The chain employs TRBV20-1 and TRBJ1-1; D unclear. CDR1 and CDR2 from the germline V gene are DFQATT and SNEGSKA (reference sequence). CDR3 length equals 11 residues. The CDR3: CSSRVGTEAFF. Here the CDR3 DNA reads TGCAGTTCTAGAGTGGGCACTGAAGCTTTCTTT.

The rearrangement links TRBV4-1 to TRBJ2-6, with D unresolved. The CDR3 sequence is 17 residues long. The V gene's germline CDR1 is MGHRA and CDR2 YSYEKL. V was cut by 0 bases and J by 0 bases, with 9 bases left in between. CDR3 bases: TGCGCCAGCAGCCAAGAGTCGCCTAGCTCTGGGGCCAACGTCCTGACTTTC. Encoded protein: CASSQESPSSGANVLTF.

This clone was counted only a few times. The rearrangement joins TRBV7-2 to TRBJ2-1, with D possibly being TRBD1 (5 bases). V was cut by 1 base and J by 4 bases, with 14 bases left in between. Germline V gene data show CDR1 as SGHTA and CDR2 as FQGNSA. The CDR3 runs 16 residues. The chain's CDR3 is CASSLGRVQTYNEQFF. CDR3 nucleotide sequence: TGTGCCAGCAGCTTAGGCAGGGTCCAGACTTACAATGAGCAGTTCTTC.

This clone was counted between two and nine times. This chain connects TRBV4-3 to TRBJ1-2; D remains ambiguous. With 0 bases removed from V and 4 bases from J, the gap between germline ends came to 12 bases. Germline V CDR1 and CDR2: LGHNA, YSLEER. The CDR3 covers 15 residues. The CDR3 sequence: CASSQDLQPSYGYTF. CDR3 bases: TGCGCCAGCAGCCAAGATCTACAGCCATCCTATGGCTACACCTTC.

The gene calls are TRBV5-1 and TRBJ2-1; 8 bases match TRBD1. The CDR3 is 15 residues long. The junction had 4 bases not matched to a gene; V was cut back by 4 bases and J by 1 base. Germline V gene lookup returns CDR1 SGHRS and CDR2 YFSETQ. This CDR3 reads CASSHDRGSYNEQFF. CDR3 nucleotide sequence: TGCGCCAGCAGCCACGACAGGGGTTCCTACAATGAGCAGTTCTTC.

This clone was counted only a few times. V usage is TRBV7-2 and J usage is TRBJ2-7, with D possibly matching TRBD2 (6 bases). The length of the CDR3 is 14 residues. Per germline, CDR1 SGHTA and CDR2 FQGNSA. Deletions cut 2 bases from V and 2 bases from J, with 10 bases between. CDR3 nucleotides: TGTGCCAGCAGCTTATATGCGGGGCCCTACGAGCAGTACTTC. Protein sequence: CASSLYAGPYEQYF.

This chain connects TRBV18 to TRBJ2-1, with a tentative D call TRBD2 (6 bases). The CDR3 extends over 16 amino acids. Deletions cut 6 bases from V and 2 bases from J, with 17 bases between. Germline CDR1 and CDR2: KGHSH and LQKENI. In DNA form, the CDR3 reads TGTGCCAGCTCCGATCTGCGGGGCCTTACCTACAATGAGCAGTTCTTC. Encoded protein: CASSDLRGLTYNEQFF.

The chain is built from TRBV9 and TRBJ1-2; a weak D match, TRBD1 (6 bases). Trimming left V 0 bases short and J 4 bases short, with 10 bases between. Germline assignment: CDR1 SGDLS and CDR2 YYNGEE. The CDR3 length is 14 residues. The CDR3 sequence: CASSVEQGLYGYTF. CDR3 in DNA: TGTGCCAGCAGCGTAGAACAGGGCCTCTATGGCTACACCTTC. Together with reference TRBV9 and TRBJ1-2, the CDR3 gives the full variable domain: DSGVTQTPKHLITATGQRVTLRCSPRSGDLSVYWYQQSLDQGLQFLIQYYNGEERAKGNILERFSAQQFPDLHSELNLSSLELGDSALYFCASSVEQGLYGYTFGSGTRLTVV.

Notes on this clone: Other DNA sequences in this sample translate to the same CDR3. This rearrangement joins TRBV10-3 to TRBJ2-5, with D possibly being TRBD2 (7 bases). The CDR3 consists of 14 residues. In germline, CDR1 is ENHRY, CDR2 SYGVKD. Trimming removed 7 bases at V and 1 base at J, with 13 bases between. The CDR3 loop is CAITGGAPQETQYF. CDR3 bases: TGTGCCATCACTGGGGGGGCCCCCCAAGAGACCCAGTACTTC.

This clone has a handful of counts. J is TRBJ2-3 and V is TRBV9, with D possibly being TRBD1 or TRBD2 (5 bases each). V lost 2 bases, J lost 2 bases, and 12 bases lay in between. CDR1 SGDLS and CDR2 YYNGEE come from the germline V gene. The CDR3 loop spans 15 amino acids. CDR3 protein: CASSVGAVPTDTQYF. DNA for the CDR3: TGTGCCAGCAGCGTCGGGGCAGTTCCCACAGATACGCAGTATTTT.

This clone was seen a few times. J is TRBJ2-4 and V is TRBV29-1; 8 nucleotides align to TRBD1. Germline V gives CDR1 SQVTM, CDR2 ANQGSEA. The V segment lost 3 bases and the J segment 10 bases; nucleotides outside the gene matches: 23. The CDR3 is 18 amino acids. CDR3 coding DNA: TGCAGCGTTGACAAGTGGGCCGGCGCAGGGGGCGGTTTCGGGATTCAGTACTTC. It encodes CSVDKWAGAGGGFGIQYF.

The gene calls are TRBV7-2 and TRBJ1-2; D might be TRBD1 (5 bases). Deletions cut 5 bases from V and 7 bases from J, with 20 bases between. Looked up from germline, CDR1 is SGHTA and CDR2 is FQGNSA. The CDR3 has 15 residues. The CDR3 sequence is CASSLPVDRSGGYTF. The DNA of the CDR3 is TGTGCCAGCAGCCTCCCCGTTGACAGATCGGGTGGCTACACCTTC.

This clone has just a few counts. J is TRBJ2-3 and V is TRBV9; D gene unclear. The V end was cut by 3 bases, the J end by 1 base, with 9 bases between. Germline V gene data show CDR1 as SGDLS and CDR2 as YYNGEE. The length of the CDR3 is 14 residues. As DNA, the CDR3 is TGTGCCAGCAGCGCCCGGTTAGGCACAGATACGCAGTATTTT. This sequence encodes CASSARLGTDTQYF. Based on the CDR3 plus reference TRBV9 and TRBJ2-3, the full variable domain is DSGVTQTPKHLITATGQRVTLRCSPRSGDLSVYWYQQSLDQGLQFLIQYYNGEERAKGNILERFSAQQFPDLHSELNLSSLELGDSALYFCASSARLGTDTQYFGPGTRLTVL.

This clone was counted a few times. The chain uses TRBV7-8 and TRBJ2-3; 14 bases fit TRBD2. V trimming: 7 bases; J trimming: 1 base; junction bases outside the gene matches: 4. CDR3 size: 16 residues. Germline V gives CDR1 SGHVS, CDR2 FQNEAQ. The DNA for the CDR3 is TGTGCCAGCATCGGGACTAGCGGGGGCCGCACAGATACGCAGTATTTT. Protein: CASIGTSGGRTDTQYF.

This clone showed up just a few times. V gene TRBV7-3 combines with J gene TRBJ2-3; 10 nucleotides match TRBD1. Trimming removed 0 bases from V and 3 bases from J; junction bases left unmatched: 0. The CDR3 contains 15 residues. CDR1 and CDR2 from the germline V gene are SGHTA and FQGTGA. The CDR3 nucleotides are TGTGCCAGCAGCTTAACGGGACAGGGGACAGATACGCAGTATTTT. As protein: CASSLTGQGTDTQYF. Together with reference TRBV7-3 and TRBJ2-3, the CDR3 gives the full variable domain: GAGVSQTPSNKVTEKGKYVELRCDPISGHTALYWYRQSLGQGPEFLIYFQGTGAADDSGLPNDRFFAVRPEGSVSTLKIQRTERGDSAVYLCASSLTGQGTDTQYFGPGTRLTVL.

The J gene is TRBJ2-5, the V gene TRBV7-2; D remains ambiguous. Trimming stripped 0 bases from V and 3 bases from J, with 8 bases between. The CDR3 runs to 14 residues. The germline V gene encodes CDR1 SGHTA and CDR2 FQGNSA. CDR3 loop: CASSLAVGKETQYF. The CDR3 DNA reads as TGTGCCAGCAGCTTAGCCGTCGGCAAAGAGACCCAGTACTTC.

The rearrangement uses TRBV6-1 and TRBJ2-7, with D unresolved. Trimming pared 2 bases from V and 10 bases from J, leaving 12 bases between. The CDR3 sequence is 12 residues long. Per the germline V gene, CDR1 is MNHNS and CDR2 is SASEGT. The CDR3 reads CASSETHSVQYF. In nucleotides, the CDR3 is TGTGCCAGCAGTGAAACGCACAGCGTACAGTACTTC.

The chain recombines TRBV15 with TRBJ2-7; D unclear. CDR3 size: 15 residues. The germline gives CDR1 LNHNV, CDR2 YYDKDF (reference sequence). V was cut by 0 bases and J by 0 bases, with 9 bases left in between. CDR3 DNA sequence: TGTGCCACCAGCAGAGATATGGCGGTCTCCTACGAGCAGTACTTC. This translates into CATSRDMAVSYEQYF.

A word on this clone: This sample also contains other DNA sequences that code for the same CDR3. CDR3 loop: CASSLGTSGSYEQYF. In DNA, the CDR3 is TGTGCCAGCAGCCTGGGGACTTCAGGGTCCTACGAGCAGTACTTC. The chain couples TRBV7-2 to TRBJ2-7, with D possibly TRBD2 on 6 matching bases. Trimming cost V 5 bases and J 1 base, with 15 bases left between them. In germline, CDR1 is SGHTA, CDR2 FQGNSA. The CDR3 consists of 15 residues.

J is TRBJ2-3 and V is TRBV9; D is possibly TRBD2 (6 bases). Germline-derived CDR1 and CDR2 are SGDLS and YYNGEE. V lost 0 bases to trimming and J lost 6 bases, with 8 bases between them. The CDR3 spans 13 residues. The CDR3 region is CASSVAGVDTQYF. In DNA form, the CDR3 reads TGTGCCAGCAGCGTAGCGGGGGTGGATACGCAGTATTTT.

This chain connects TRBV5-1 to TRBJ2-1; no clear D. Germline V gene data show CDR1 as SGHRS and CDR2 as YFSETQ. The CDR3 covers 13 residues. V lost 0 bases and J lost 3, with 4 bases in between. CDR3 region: CASSLGHYNEQFF. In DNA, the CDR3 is TGCGCCAGCAGCTTGGGTCACTACAATGAGCAGTTCTTC.

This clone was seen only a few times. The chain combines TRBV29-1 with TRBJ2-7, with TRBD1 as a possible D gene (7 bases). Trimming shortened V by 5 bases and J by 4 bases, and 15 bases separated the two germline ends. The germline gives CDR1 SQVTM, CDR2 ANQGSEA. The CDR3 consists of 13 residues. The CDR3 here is CSVLLTGRYEQYF. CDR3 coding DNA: TGCAGCGTTCTCCTGACAGGGAGGTACGAGCAGTACTTC.

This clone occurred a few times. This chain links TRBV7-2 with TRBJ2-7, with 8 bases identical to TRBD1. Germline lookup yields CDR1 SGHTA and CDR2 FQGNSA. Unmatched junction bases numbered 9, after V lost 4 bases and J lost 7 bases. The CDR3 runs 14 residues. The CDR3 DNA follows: TGTGCCAGCAGCTCGAGCGGGCGGACAGGGGAGCAGTACTTC. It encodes CASSSSGRTGEQYF.

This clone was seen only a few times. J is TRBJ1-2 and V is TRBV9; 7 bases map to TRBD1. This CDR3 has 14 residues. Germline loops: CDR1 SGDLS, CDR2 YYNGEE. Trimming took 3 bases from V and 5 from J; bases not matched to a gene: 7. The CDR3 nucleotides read TGTGCCAGCAGCGCCGGGACAGAATCTTATGGCTACACCTTC. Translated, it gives CASSAGTESYGYTF.